This entry lists 20 T cell receptor beta chains sequenced from one sample in a study of blood T cell repertoires in COVID-19. This table comes from immunoSEQ multiplex PCR, and its TCRdb copy is limited to in-frame clones, with some not included. The repertoire includes about 500,000 clones, about nine tenths of them detected once, and 0.7% sits in the top ten. The specimen was PBMCs or T cells enriched from blood (not recorded which). Receptors were obtained from a young woman who had recovered from COVID-19.

This clone has only one observation. The V and J genes are TRBV12-5 and TRBJ2-1, with 7 bases aligning to TRBD1. V shed 1 base and J 6 bases; nucleotides not matched to a gene: 6. Germline CDR1 LGHNT, CDR2 FRNRAP. The CDR3 is 15 residues long. The CDR3 region is CASGLGQGFSNEQFF. CDR3 DNA: TGTGCTAGTGGTTTGGGACAGGGTTTTAGCAATGAGCAGTTCTTC.

The CDR3 DNA reads TGTGCCAGCAGCCCACACTCAACAGGGATCCAGCGTGAGCAGTTCTTC. This translates into CASSPHSTGIQREQFF. This chain uses TRBV5-6 with TRBJ2-1; D may be TRBD1 (6 bases). Trimming took 4 bases from V and 9 from J, leaving 23 bases between them. CDR3 size: 16 residues. Germline assignment: CDR1 SGHDT and CDR2 YYEEEE.

V gene TRBV6-5 combines with J gene TRBJ2-7, with 7 bases identical to TRBD2. The V gene's germline CDR1 is MNHEY and CDR2 SVGAGI. V dropped 7 bases and J dropped 3; count of bases not matched to a gene: 6. This CDR3 spans 13 amino acids. The CDR3 reads CASTRGGVYEQYF. Here the CDR3 DNA reads TGTGCCAGCACGCGGGGAGGGGTCTACGAGCAGTACTTC.

The rearrangement uses TRBV19 and TRBJ1-4, with D uncertain. The CDR3 is 14 amino acids. Deletions cut 3 bases from V and 8 bases from J, with 13 bases between. Germline V lookup: CDR1 LNHDA, CDR2 SQIVND (reference sequence). CDR3 coding DNA: TGTGCCAGTAGTATTGGCGGGTATACCGAAAAACTGTTTTTT. It is translated as CASSIGGYTEKLFF. The entire variable domain, with the rest obtained from reference TRBV19 and TRBJ1-4, is as follows: DGGITQSPKYLFRKEGQNVTLSCEQNLNHDAMYWYRQDPGQGLRLIYYSQIVNDFQKGDIAEGYSVSREKKESFPLTVTSAQKNPTAFYLCASSIGGYTEKLFFGSGTQLSVL.

The J gene is TRBJ2-3, the V gene TRBV29-1; D is uncertain. The germline CDR1 and CDR2 sequences are SQVTM and ANQGSEA. Trimming stripped 0 bases from V and 0 bases from J, with 10 bases between. The CDR3 runs 15 residues. This CDR3 is CSVEEGETSTDTQYF. The CDR3 coding sequence is TGCAGCGTTGAAGAAGGTGAGACTAGCACAGATACGCAGTATTTT.

The rearrangement links TRBV7-2 to TRBJ2-7; D remains ambiguous. Germline lookup yields CDR1 SGHTA and CDR2 FQGNSA. Trimming left V 6 bases short and J 6 bases short, with 21 bases between. The CDR3 runs 15 residues. The CDR3 bases are TGTGCCAGCAGTCTTCCCCTTTCGGCGGTAGCCGAGCAGTACTTC. Residues: CASSLPLSAVAEQYF.

This chain uses TRBV6-5 with TRBJ2-7, with 7 bases lining up with TRBD1. Germline V lookup: CDR1 MNHEY, CDR2 SVGAGI. This CDR3 region has 14 residues. V shed 2 bases and J 5 bases; nucleotides not matched to a gene: 6. This CDR3 reads CASSYRNRGDEQYF. The CDR3 DNA follows: TGTGCCAGCAGTTACAGGAACAGGGGCGACGAGCAGTACTTC.

This clone was picked up many times. The chain couples TRBV9 to TRBJ1-1; D may be TRBD1 (5 bases). In germline, CDR1 is SGDLS, CDR2 YYNGEE. The CDR3 has 16 residues. The V and J ends lost 0 bases and 0 bases respectively, with 12 bases between them. The CDR3, as DNA: TGTGCCAGCAGCGTAGTAGTGGGGCAGTTGAACACTGAAGCTTTCTTT. Translating gives CASSVVVGQLNTEAFF.

V usage is TRBV10-2 and J usage is TRBJ1-1; D unresolved. Germline CDR1 is WSHSY and CDR2 is SAAADI. The CDR3 is made up of 16 amino acids. Deletions cut 7 bases from V and 3 bases from J, with 21 bases between. The CDR3, as DNA: TGCGCCAGCACCGAGGGCCAGGCCTACCGGTACACTGAAGCTTTCTTT. It codes for CASTEGQAYRYTEAFF.

Here the CDR3 reads CASSLDRGAEQYF. The CDR3, as DNA: TGTGCCAGCAGCTTGGACAGGGGGGCGGAGCAGTACTTC. The chain couples TRBV5-4 to TRBJ2-7; 8 nucleotides line up with TRBD1. Germline V gene sequence: CDR1 SGHNT, CDR2 YYREEE (reference sequence). The length of the CDR3 is 13 residues. Trimming took 0 bases from V and 7 from J; bases not matched to a gene: 3.

CDR3 in DNA: TGTGCCAGCAGTTTATCGGTCTTGCTCTACGAGCAGTACTTC. It encodes CASSLSVLLYEQYF. The chain combines TRBV28 with TRBJ2-7; D unresolved. The CDR3 is 14 residues long. Per the germline V gene, CDR1 is MDHEN and CDR2 is SYDVKM. Trimming cost V 1 base and J 3 bases, with 10 bases left between them.

This CDR3 is CASSLDRAFRGYTF. DNA of the CDR3: TGTGCCAGCAGCTTGGACAGGGCCTTTCGAGGCTACACCTTC. The chain uses TRBV5-4 and TRBJ1-2, with D perhaps matching TRBD1 (6 bases). The germline V and J ends were trimmed by 0 bases and 8 bases, with 14 bases remaining between them. Per germline, CDR1 SGHNT and CDR2 YYREEE (reference sequence). This CDR3 has 14 amino acids.

The chain has TRBV2 and TRBJ2-7; D might be TRBD2 (5 bases). Deletions cut 1 base from V and 7 bases from J, with 17 bases between. The germline gives CDR1 SNHLY, CDR2 FYNNEI. CDR3 length: 15 residues. The CDR3 sequence is CASSEGAGKLGEQYF. The CDR3 DNA reads as TGTGCCAGCAGTGAAGGGGCCGGGAAATTGGGAGAGCAGTACTTC.

The rearrangement joins TRBV3-1 (or the pseudogene TRBV3-2) to TRBJ1-2; no definite D call. Trimming stripped 4 bases from V and 8 bases from J, with 11 bases between. The CDR3 consists of 12 residues. The germline gives CDR1 LGHDT, CDR2 YNNKEL (reference sequence). CDR3 residues: CASSRGGEGYTF. Written as DNA, the CDR3 is TGTGCCAGCAGCCGTGGAGGAGAGGGCTACACCTTC.

V and J are TRBV10-1 and TRBJ1-1; 9 bases agree with TRBD1. Trimming took 6 bases from V and 5 from J; bases not matched to a gene: 13. This CDR3 is 16 amino acids long. Germline loops: CDR1 WNHNN, CDR2 SYGVQD (reference sequence). The CDR3 bases are TGCGCCAGCAGCGCGATCCCGGGACAGGGAAGGACTGAAGCTTTCTTT. This codes for CASSAIPGQGRTEAFF.

The rearrangement uses TRBV5-6 and TRBJ2-1; unclear D gene. V lost 4 bases and J lost 1, with 3 bases in between. Germline V gene data show CDR1 as SGHDT and CDR2 as YYEEEE. The CDR3 has 12 residues. The CDR3 loop reads CASSRSYNEQFF. In DNA form, the CDR3 reads TGTGCCAGCAGCCGTTCCTACAATGAGCAGTTCTTC.

The chain has TRBV4-2 and TRBJ2-5; 9 bases line up with TRBD2. The CDR3 has 17 residues. Trimming removed 0 bases from V and 1 base from J; junction bases left unmatched: 6. Germline V CDR1 and CDR2: LGHNA, YNFKEQ. The CDR3 DNA follows: TGTGCCAGCAGCCAAGATCTAAGCGGGGGGATCCAAGAGACCCAGTACTTC. As protein: CASSQDLSGGIQETQYF.

The chain employs TRBV11-2 and TRBJ1-2; 7 bases map to TRBD1. Germline loops: CDR1 SGHAT, CDR2 FQNNGV. V lost 5 bases and J lost 8; bases outside the gene matches: 5. The CDR3 covers 12 residues. The CDR3, as DNA: TGTGCCAGCAGCCGCACAGGGGACGGCTACACCTTC. Amino acid sequence: CASSRTGDGYTF.

The DNA for the CDR3 is TGCGCCAGCACCCGACTAGCGGGCCTGGGGGGGAATGAGCAGTTCTTC. Translation gives CASTRLAGLGGNEQFF. V is TRBV4-1 and J is TRBJ2-1, with 10 nucleotides matching TRBD2. V trimming: 7 bases; J trimming: 7 bases; junction bases outside the gene matches: 13. The germline V gene has CDR1 MGHRA and CDR2 YSYEKL. This CDR3 region has 16 residues.

This clone showed up just once. The rearrangement uses TRBV4-1 and TRBJ2-6, with D possibly being TRBD1 (6 bases). The CDR3 contains 18 residues. With 3 bases removed from V and 2 bases from J, the gap between germline ends came to 17 bases. CDR1 and CDR2 from the germline V gene are MGHRA and YSYEKL. Here the CDR3 DNA reads TGCGCCAGCAGCCACGTTCTTGGACAGAAAGCTGGGGCCAACGTCCTGACTTTC. Translated: CASSHVLGQKAGANVLTF.